These T cell receptor beta chains were read from a single sample in a study of blood T cell repertoires in COVID-19. Profiled with immunoSEQ multiplex PCR; TCRdb holds only in-frame clones, not every one. This sample carries about 94,000 clones, about three quarters of them seen once, and the ten largest clones take 40% to 60%. Material for sequencing was peripheral blood. These receptors came from a human donor in a cohort sampled during active COVID-19. Both conserved end residues are part of each CDR3. A D gene is named only where the DNA matches it firmly. Clone size, where shown, is once, few, many, or a class for clones that have expanded.

V gene	J gene	clone size	D gene	CDR3 protein	CDR3 DNA
TRBV28	TRBJ1-1	NA	TRBD1	CASRPTGTVSPDTEAFF	TGTGCCAGCAGACCAACCGGGACAGTGTCCCCCGACACTGAAGCTTTCTTT
TRBV7-3	TRBJ2-3	NA	NA	CASSEVGDTQYF	TGTGCCAGCAGCGAGGTCGGAGATACGCAGTATTTT
TRBV7-9	TRBJ2-7	NA	TRBD1	CASSRGQGYEQYF	TGTGCCAGCAGCCGGGGACAGGGCTACGAGCAGTACTTC
TRBV30	TRBJ1-5	NA	NA	CAWSVLGRGQPQHF	TGTGCCTGGAGTGTACTTGGCAGAGGGCAGCCCCAGCATTTT
TRBV3-1/TRBV3-2	TRBJ2-5	NA	NA	CASSQGVFQETQYF	TGTGCCAGCAGCCAAGGCGTCTTCCAAGAGACCCAGTACTTC
TRBV5-1	TRBJ2-5	NA	TRBD1	CASSSGTGGSETQYF	TGCGCCAGCAGCTCCGGGACAGGGGGCTCTGAGACCCAGTACTTC
TRBV9	TRBJ2-3	NA	TRBD2	CASSASSGTTFTDTQYF	TGTGCCAGCAGCGCATCTAGCGGGACGACTTTCACAGATACGCAGTATTTT
TRBV21-1	TRBJ2-4	NA	NA	CASSPHGSIQYF	TGTGCCAGCAGCCCCCACGGGAGCATTCAGTACTTC
TRBV21-1	TRBJ1-2	NA	NA	CASSHRDKWPSTF	TGTGCCAGCAGCCACCGGGACAAGTGGCCGTCCACCTTC
TRBV6-5	TRBJ2-7	NA	NA	CASSPQVNYEQYF	TGTGCCAGCAGCCCCCAGGTTAACTACGAGCAGTACTTC
TRBV9	TRBJ2-3	NA	TRBD2	CASSVGLAGGRPDTQYF	TGTGCCAGCAGCGTCGGACTAGCGGGAGGCCGCCCAGATACGCAGTATTTT
TRBV29-1	TRBJ2-1	NA	TRBD1	CSVGGFYNEQFF	TGCAGCGTAGGGGGCTTCTACAATGAGCAGTTCTTC
TRBV7-2	TRBJ2-7	NA	NA	CASSLVSERTHEQYF	TGTGCCAGCAGCTTAGTTAGTGAGAGAACCCACGAGCAGTACTTC
TRBV7-2	TRBJ2-7	NA	TRBD2	CASSRTSGSYEQYF	TGTGCCAGCAGCCGGACTAGCGGCTCCTACGAGCAGTACTTC
TRBV7-8	TRBJ2-7	NA	TRBD1	CASSPRQGSYEQYF	TGTGCCAGCAGCCCAAGACAGGGCTCCTACGAGCAGTACTTC
TRBV15	TRBJ2-1	few	TRBD2	CATGMLAGGGEQFF	TGTGCCACCGGGATGTTAGCGGGAGGGGGTGAGCAGTTCTTC
TRBV28	TRBJ2-1	NA	TRBD2	CASSWTPGTSYNEQFF	TGTGCCAGCAGTTGGACTCCCGGGACTAGCTACAATGAGCAGTTCTTC
TRBV7-2	TRBJ2-1	NA	TRBD2	CASRAGTSNNEQFF	TGTGCCAGCAGGGCCGGGACTAGCAACAATGAGCAGTTCTTC
TRBV11-2	TRBJ2-3	NA	NA	CASSLDLISGNKQYF	TGTGCCAGCAGCTTAGATCTAATTTCAGGGAATAAGCAGTATTTT
TRBV19	TRBJ2-3	NA	NA	CASSPTSSDTQYF	TGTGCCAGTAGTCCAACTAGCTCAGATACGCAGTATTTT
TRBV24-1	TRBJ2-7	NA	TRBD1	CATSETGGSYEQYF	TGTGCCACCAGTGAGACAGGGGGCTCCTACGAGCAGTACTTC
TRBV28	TRBJ1-3	NA	TRBD1	CASSPDRAPGNTIYF	TGTGCCAGCAGTCCCGACAGGGCCCCTGGAAACACCATATATTTT
TRBV28	TRBJ2-1	few	TRBD2	CASSSWGGSLGNEQFF	TGTGCCAGCAGTTCATGGGGCGGGAGTCTGGGGAATGAGCAGTTCTTC
TRBV4-1	TRBJ2-2	NA	NA	CASSLQYQGGELFF	TGCGCCAGCAGCCTCCAATACCAGGGCGGGGAGCTGTTTTTT
TRBV6-2/TRBV6-3	TRBJ1-1	NA	NA	CASSKTGRTEAFF	TGTGCCAGCAGTAAGACGGGGAGGACTGAAGCTTTCTTT
TRBV7-2	TRBJ2-7	NA	NA	CASSSFPGHLYEQYF	TGTGCCAGCAGCTCCTTCCCGGGACACCTATACGAGCAGTACTTC
TRBV10-3	TRBJ2-7	once	TRBD1	CAISEPHGTASYEQYF	TGTGCCATCAGTGAGCCACACGGGACAGCCTCCTACGAGCAGTACTTC
TRBV28	TRBJ2-5	few	NA	CASSLRETQYF	TGTGCCAGCAGTTTACGGGAGACCCAGTACTTC
TRBV18	TRBJ2-5	NA	NA	CASSPPSGKETQYF	TGTGCCAGCTCACCACCTAGCGGCAAAGAGACCCAGTACTTC
TRBV7-2	TRBJ2-7	NA	TRBD2	CASSLGEGLPYEQYF	TGTGCCAGCAGCTTAGGGGAGGGACTCCCCTACGAGCAGTACTTC
TRBV7-8	TRBJ2-3	once	NA	CASSPSRGASTDTQYF	TGTGCCAGCAGCCCTTCGCGCGGTGCTAGCACAGATACGCAGTATTTT
TRBV11-3	TRBJ2-1	NA	NA	CASSSSVAYNEQFF	TGTGCCAGCAGCTCTTCAGTGGCCTACAATGAGCAGTTCTTC
TRBV6-5	TRBJ1-1	few	TRBD1	CASNHRGAEAFF	TGTGCCAGCAATCACAGGGGGGCTGAAGCTTTCTTT
TRBV19	TRBJ2-1	NA	TRBD2	CASSIGRRNNEQFF	TGTGCCAGTAGTATCGGGAGGCGAAACAATGAGCAGTTCTTC
TRBV7-9	TRBJ1-1	few	NA	CASSFVGGRSLLEAFF	TGTGCCAGCAGCTTTGTTGGGGGGAGAAGTTTGCTTGAAGCTTTCTTT
TRBV4-3	TRBJ2-1	NA	TRBD2	CASSQDLGLAAYNEQFF	TGCGCCAGCAGCCAAGATTTAGGACTAGCGGCCTACAATGAGCAGTTCTTC
TRBV28	TRBJ2-7	few	NA	CASSLQYEQYF	TGTGCCAGCAGTTTACAGTACGAGCAGTACTTC
TRBV7-2	TRBJ2-1	NA	NA	CASSSGWGGGYNEQFF	TGTGCCAGCAGCTCGGGGTGGGGAGGGGGTTACAATGAGCAGTTCTTC
TRBV28	TRBJ1-2	NA	NA	CASSETGKGYGYTF	TGTGCCAGCAGTGAAACCGGGAAGGGCTATGGCTACACCTTC
TRBV5-5	TRBJ1-3	NA	TRBD1	CASSLDRGLSSGNTIYF	TGTGCCAGCAGTTTGGACAGGGGGCTAAGCTCTGGAAACACCATATATTTT
TRBV28	TRBJ2-7	NA	TRBD1	CASRRTGSSEQYF	TGTGCCAGCAGAAGGACAGGGTCATCCGAGCAGTACTTC